Each of the 19 T cell receptor beta chains below was sequenced from the same sample in a study of T cells in Graves' hyperthyroidism and ophthalmopathy. It was RNA transcripts that yielded the amplified TCR beta CDR3 regions. First-round RT-PCR targeting the TCR CDR3 was performed with the HTBI primer set. Each CDR3 protein is one row after TCRdb ran MiXCR on the multiplex PCR reads. The sample lists around 660,000 distinct CDR3 sequences; nearly 45% were seen once. The sequencing input was peripheral blood or thyroid tissue (not recorded which). The receptors were sampled from an adult man with Graves' disease, either hyperthyroidism or ophthalmopathy (not recorded which).

As concerns this clonotype: The CDR3 does not end in the conserved phenylalanine or tryptophan, so this is likely a read error. The limits of the CDR3 on the DNA are not certain, so only TCRdb's listed CDR3 is given. This chain links TRBV2 with TRBJ1-1. Germline CDR1 and CDR2: SNHLY and FYNNEI. Both ends counted, the CDR3 spans 10 residues. The CDR3 reads CASSFYSRVS.

The chain uses TRBV7-2 and TRBJ1-2; tentative D call: TRBD1 (5 bases). Germline V gene sequence: CDR1 SGHTA, CDR2 FQGNSA. The CDR3 is 16 residues long. V lost 4 bases to trimming and J lost 6 bases, with 21 bases between them. The CDR3 protein is CASSYGSRGHSNGYTF. The CDR3 DNA reads TGTGCCAGCAGCTACGGTAGCCGAGGACACTCAAATGGCTACACCTTC.

This chain uses TRBV19 with TRBJ1-1; D unclear. Trimming removed 8 bases at V and 5 bases at J, with 15 bases between. CDR1 is LNHDA and CDR2 is SQIVND in the germline V gene (reference sequence). The length of the CDR3 is 13 residues. CDR3 in DNA: TGTGCCAGTGGCCATCTGAAGGGTACTGAAGCTTTCTTT. Its protein is CASGHLKGTEAFF.

This clonotype appeared a few times. Sequence at one end of the junction differs from germline and may be a read error. CDR3 residues: CASSYSTGERGNQPQHF. CDR3 sequence (DNA): TGTGCCAGCAGTTACTCGACAGGGGAACGCGGCAATCAGCCCCAGCATTTT. The chain carries TRBV10-3 and TRBJ1-5, with 8 positions matching TRBD1. The CDR3 is 17 residues long. The germline CDR1 and CDR2 sequences are ENHRY and SYGVKD.

The rearrangement joins TRBV12-3 or TRBV12-4 to TRBJ1-4; D ambiguous. The CDR3 sequence is 16 residues long. V lost 5 bases to trimming and J lost 0 bases, with 13 bases between them. The CDR3 bases are TGTGCCAGCAGTCCCGCGGCCGGTGCAACTAATGAAAAACTGTTTTTT. Amino acids: CASSPAAGATNEKLFF.

This chain uses TRBV29-1 with TRBJ2-7, with 8 bases aligning to TRBD1. V trimming: 6 bases; J trimming: 2 bases; junction bases outside the gene matches: 0. Germline V gene lookup returns CDR1 SQVTM and CDR2 ANQGSEA. The length of the CDR3 is 11 residues. Written as DNA, the CDR3 is TGCAGCGTGGGACAGGCCTACGAGCAGTACTTC. Translation gives CSVGQAYEQYF.

The V call is TRBV5-1, the J call TRBJ2-6; 8 bases are shared with TRBD1. Trimming removed 4 bases from V and 0 bases from J; junction bases left unmatched: 6. Germline CDR1 reads SGHRS; CDR2 reads YFSETQ. The CDR3 is 17 residues long. The CDR3 sequence: CASSAGQGRSGANVLTF. The CDR3 nucleotides read TGCGCCAGCAGCGCCGGACAGGGTCGCTCTGGGGCCAACGTCCTGACTTTC.

The CDR3 coding sequence is TGTGCCAGCAGTGAACAGGGGCAGCAAGAGACCCAGTACTTC. This sequence encodes CASSEQGQQETQYF. The J gene is TRBJ2-5, the V gene TRBV25-1, with D possibly TRBD1 on 6 matching bases. V was pared by 2 bases and J by 2 bases, with 9 bases between. CDR3 length: 14 residues. Per germline, CDR1 MGHDK and CDR2 SYGVNS.

Of note for this clonotype: A clone one base away is much larger, so this may be a read error. The chain recombines TRBV25-1 with TRBJ1-6; D not resolved. CDR1 is MGHDK, CDR2 SYGVNS, per germline. The CDR3 is 14 amino acids. The germline V and J ends were trimmed by 3 bases and 8 bases, with 11 bases remaining between them. The CDR3 DNA follows: TGTGCCAGCAGTGAGGAAGGGAATCATTCACCCCTCCACTTT. Its protein is CASSEEGNHSPLHF. Drawing the rest from reference TRBV25-1 and TRBJ1-6, the complete variable domain is EADIYQTPRYLVIGTGKKITLECSQTMGHDKMYWYQQDPGMELHLIHYSYGVNSTEKGDLSSESTVSRIRTEHFPLTLESARPSHTSQYLCASSEEGNHSPLHFGNGTRLTVT.

This clonotype appeared many times. The V gene is TRBV9, the J gene TRBJ1-3, with 7 bases fitting TRBD1. CDR1 SGDLS and CDR2 YYNGEE come from the germline V gene. The CDR3 is 15 amino acids. J lost 4 bases, V lost 0 bases, and 4 bases had no gene match. The CDR3 region is CASSVGTGAGNTIYF. The CDR3 DNA reads TGTGCCAGCAGCGTAGGCACAGGGGCAGGAAACACCATATATTTT.

This clonotype turned up a few times. The genes are TRBV2 and TRBJ1-2, with a tentative D call TRBD1 (5 bases). The germline V and J ends were trimmed by 5 bases and 4 bases, with 17 bases remaining between them. This CDR3 spans 15 amino acids. Germline V gene data show CDR1 as SNHLY and CDR2 as FYNNEI. The CDR3 nucleotides are TGTGCCAGCAGTTTACCCAGGCGGCAGGGCTATGGCTACACCTTC. Translated: CASSLPRRQGYGYTF.

The chain couples TRBV25-1 to TRBJ2-5; TRBD2 matches 7 bases. This CDR3 contains 13 residues. Germline values: CDR1 MGHDK, CDR2 SYGVNS. The junction had 4 bases not matched to a gene; V was cut back by 3 bases and J by 6 bases. CDR3 region: CASSETSLKTQYF. The CDR3 nucleotides are TGTGCCAGCAGTGAGACTAGCTTGAAGACCCAGTACTTC. The full variable domain, rest sourced from reference TRBV25-1 and TRBJ2-5, is EADIYQTPRYLVIGTGKKITLECSQTMGHDKMYWYQQDPGMELHLIHYSYGVNSTEKGDLSSESTVSRIRTEHFPLTLESARPSHTSQYLCASSETSLKTQYFGPGTRLLVL.

Remarks on this clonotype: This may be a read error: a much more frequent sequence differs by one nucleotide. The gene calls are TRBV24-1 and TRBJ1-5; 9 bases fit TRBD1. V was clipped by 4 bases and J by 3 bases; unmatched bases: 6. Germline V gene data show CDR1 as KGHDR and CDR2 as SFDVKD. The CDR3 contains 16 residues. CDR3 amino acids: CATSDVGQGPNQPQHF. CDR3 DNA sequence: TGTGCCACCAGTGACGTGGGACAGGGCCCCAATCAGCCCCAGCATTTT.

In regard to this clonotype: One end of the junction does not line up with germline, which may come from a read error. The chain couples TRBV12-3 or TRBV12-4 to TRBJ1-1; 11 bases agree with TRBD1. The CDR3 is made up of 18 amino acids. CDR3 bases: TGTGCCAGCAGTTCGGGACAGGGGGTAAGATATGTGAACACTGAGGCTTTCTTT. Its translation is CASSSGQGVRYVNTEAFF.

The chain couples TRBV20-1 to TRBJ2-5; unclear D gene. Trimming removed 3 bases from V and 1 base from J, with 6 bases in between. CDR1 is DFQATT and CDR2 is SNEGSKA in the germline V gene (reference sequence). CDR3 length: 12 residues. Here the CDR3 reads CSASSTQETQYF. The CDR3 region has the DNA TGCAGTGCTAGCTCCACCCAAGAGACCCAGTACTTC.

There are a few counts of this clonotype. The chain employs TRBV2 and TRBJ1-1, with 10 bases fitting TRBD1. V dropped 6 bases and J dropped 10; count of bases not matched to a gene: 8. The CDR3 runs to 13 residues. CDR1 and CDR2 from the germline V gene are SNHLY and FYNNEI. The CDR3 reads CASSQDRDRGAFF. CDR3 nucleotides: TGTGCCAGCAGCCAAGATCGGGACAGGGGAGCTTTCTTT.

The sample holds a few counts of this clonotype. V gene TRBV2 combines with J gene TRBJ1-4; D is ambiguous. V lost 1 base, J lost 5 bases, and 17 bases lay in between. CDR1 SNHLY and CDR2 FYNNEI come from the germline V gene. CDR3 length equals 17 residues. The chain's CDR3 is CASSEVREEPLNEKLFF. The CDR3 DNA is TGTGCCAGCAGTGAAGTTCGGGAGGAGCCCCTAAATGAAAAACTGTTTTTT.

This chain uses TRBV10-3 with TRBJ1-3; D is uncertain. Germline V gene sequence: CDR1 ENHRY, CDR2 SYGVKD. This CDR3 comprises 14 residues. V was pared by 6 bases and J by 0 bases, with 9 bases between. The CDR3 DNA follows: TGTGCCATCAGGGATGTATACTCTGGAAACACCATATATTTT. It codes for CAIRDVYSGNTIYF.

This clonotype has at least ten counts. The chain employs TRBV5-1 and TRBJ1-5, with TRBD1 matching 8 bases. V lost 4 bases to trimming and J lost 0 bases; unmatched junction nucleotides: 3. CDR1 and CDR2 from the germline V gene are SGHRS and YFSETQ. This CDR3 comprises 15 residues. The DNA for the CDR3 is TGCGCCAGCAGCCCGACAGGGGATAGCAATCAGCCCCAGCATTTT. This codes for CASSPTGDSNQPQHF.